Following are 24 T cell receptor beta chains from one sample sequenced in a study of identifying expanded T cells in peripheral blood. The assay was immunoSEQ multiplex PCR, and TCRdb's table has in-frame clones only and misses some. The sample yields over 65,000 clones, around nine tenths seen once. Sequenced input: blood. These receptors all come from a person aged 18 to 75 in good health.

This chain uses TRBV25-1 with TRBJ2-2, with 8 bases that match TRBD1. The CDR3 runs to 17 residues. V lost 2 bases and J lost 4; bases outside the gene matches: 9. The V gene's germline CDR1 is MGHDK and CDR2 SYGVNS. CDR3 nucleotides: TGTGCCAGCAGTGAACTGAGGGGCAGGGGGCCCACCGGGGAGCTGTTTTTT. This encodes CASSELRGRGPTGELFF.

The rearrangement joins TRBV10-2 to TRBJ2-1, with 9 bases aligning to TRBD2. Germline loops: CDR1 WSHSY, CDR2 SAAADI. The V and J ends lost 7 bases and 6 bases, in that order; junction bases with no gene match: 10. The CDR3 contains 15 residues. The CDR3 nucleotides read TGCGCCAGCAATCCTTCAGCGGGGGGACTCAATGAGCAGTTCTTC. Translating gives CASNPSAGGLNEQFF.

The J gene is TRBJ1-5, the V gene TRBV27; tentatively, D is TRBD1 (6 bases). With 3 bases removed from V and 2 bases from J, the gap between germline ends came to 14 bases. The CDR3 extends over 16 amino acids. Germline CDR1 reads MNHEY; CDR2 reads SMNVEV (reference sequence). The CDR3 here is CASSFLGGLGNQPQHF. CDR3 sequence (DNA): TGTGCCAGCAGTTTTTTGGGGGGCTTGGGCAATCAGCCCCAGCATTTT.

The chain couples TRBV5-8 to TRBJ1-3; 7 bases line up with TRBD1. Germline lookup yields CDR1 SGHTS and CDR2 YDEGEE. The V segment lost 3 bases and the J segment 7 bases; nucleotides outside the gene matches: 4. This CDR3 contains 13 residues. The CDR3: CASSSDRDNTIYF. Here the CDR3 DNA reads TGTGCCAGCAGCTCAGACAGGGACAACACCATATATTTT.

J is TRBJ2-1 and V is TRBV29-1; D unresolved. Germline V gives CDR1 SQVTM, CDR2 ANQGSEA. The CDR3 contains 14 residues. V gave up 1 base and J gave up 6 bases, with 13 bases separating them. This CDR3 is CSVEGQDSVNEQFF. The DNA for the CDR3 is TGCAGCGTTGAAGGGCAGGATTCGGTCAATGAGCAGTTCTTC.

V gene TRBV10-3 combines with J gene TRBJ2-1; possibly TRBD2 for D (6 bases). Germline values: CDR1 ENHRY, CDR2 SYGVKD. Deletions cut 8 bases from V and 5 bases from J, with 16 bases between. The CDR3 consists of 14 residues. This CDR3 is CAIRRDQMDNEQFF. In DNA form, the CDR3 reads TGTGCCATCCGGCGGGATCAGATGGACAATGAGCAGTTCTTC.

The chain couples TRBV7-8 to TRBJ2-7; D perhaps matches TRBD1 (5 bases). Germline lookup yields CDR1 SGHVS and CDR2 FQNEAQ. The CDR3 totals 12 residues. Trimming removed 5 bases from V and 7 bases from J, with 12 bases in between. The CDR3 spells CASSPYPGEQYF. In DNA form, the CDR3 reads TGTGCCAGCAGCCCGTACCCAGGGGAGCAGTACTTC.

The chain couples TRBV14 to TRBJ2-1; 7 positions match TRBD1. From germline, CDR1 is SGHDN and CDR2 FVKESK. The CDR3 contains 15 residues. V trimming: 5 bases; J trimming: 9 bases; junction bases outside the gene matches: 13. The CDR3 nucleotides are TGTGCCAGCAGCTACCAGGGGGTGGTTGGGGTTGAGCAGTTCTTC. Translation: CASSYQGVVGVEQFF. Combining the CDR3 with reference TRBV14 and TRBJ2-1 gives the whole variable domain EAGVTQFPSHSVIEKGQTVTLRCDPISGHDNLYWYRRVMGKEIKFLLHFVKESKQDESGMPNNRFLAERTGGTYSTLKVQPAELEDSGVYFCASSYQGVVGVEQFFGPGTRLTVL.

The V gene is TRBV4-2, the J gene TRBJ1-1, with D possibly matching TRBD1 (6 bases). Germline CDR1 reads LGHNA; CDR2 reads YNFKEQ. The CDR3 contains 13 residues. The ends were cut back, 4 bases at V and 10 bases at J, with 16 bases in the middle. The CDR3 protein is CASSRHTGPRAFF. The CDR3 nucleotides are TGTGCCAGCAGCCGGCATACAGGGCCAAGAGCTTTCTTT.

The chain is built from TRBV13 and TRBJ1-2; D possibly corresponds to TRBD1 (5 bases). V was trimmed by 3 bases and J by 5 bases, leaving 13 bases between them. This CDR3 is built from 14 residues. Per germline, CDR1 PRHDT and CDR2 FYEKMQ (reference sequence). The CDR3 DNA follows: TGTGCCAGCAGCTTTTGGGCCGGGGGATATGGCTACACCTTC. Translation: CASSFWAGGYGYTF.

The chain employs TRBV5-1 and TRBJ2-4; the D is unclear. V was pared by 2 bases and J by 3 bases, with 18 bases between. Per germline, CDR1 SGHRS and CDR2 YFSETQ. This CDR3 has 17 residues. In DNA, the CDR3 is TGCGCCAGCAGCTTTGGTGGTTATCCGCCCGGCAAAAACATTCAGTACTTC. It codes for CASSFGGYPPGKNIQYF.

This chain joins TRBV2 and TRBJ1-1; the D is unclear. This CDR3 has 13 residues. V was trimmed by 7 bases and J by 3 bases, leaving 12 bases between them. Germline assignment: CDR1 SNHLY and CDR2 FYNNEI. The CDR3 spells CASTLEDYTEAFF. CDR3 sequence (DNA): TGTGCCAGCACCCTCGAGGATTACACTGAAGCTTTCTTT.

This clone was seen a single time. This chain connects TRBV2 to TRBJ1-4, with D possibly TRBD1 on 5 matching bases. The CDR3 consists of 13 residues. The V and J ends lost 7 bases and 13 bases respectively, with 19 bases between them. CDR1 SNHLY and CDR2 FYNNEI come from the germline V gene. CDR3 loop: CASMRDAPSGLFF. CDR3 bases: TGTGCCAGCATGAGGGACGCACCTTCGGGACTGTTTTTT.

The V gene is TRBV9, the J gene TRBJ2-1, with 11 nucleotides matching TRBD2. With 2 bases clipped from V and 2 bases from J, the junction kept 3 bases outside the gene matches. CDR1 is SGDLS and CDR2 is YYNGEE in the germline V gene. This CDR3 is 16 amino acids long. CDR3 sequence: CASSVLAGGTYNEQFF. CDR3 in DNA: TGTGCCAGCAGCGTTTTAGCGGGGGGGACCTACAATGAGCAGTTCTTC.

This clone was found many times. CDR3 sequence: CASSESGTSEADTQYF. The CDR3, as DNA: TGTGCCAGCAGTGAGTCCGGGACTAGCGAGGCAGATACGCAGTATTTT. The chain couples TRBV6-4 to TRBJ2-3; 10 positions agree with TRBD2. CDR1 and CDR2 from the germline V gene are MRHNA and SNTAGT. V shed 3 bases and J 4 bases; nucleotides not matched to a gene: 7. The CDR3 spans 16 residues.

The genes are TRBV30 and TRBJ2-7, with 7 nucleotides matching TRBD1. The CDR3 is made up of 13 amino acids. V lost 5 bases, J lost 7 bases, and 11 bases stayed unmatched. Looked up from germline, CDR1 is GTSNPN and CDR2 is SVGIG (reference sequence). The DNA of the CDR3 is TGTGCCTGGCCGGGACAGATCCTGAGGGAGCAGTACTTC. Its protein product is CAWPGQILREQYF.

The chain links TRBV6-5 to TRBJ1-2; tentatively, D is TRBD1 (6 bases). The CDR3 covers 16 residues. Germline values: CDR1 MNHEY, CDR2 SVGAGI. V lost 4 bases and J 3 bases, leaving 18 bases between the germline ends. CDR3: CASSSSGTGIYYGYTF. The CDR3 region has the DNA TGTGCCAGCAGTTCTTCCGGAACAGGGATATACTATGGCTACACCTTC.

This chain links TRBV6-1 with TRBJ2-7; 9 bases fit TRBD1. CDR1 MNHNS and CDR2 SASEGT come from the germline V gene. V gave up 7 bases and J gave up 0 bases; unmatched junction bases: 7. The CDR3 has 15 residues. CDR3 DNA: TGTGCCAGCAATATAGACAGGGGGTCCTCCTACGAGCAGTACTTC. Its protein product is CASNIDRGSSYEQYF.

Here the CDR3 reads CASSQYSGVSTDTQYF. The DNA for the CDR3 is TGCGCCAGCAGCCAGTATAGCGGGGTGTCCACAGATACGCAGTATTTT. The J gene is TRBJ2-3, the V gene TRBV4-1, with 8 bases identical to TRBD2. Germline V gene lookup returns CDR1 MGHRA and CDR2 YSYEKL. This CDR3 comprises 16 residues. V shed 3 bases and J 2 bases; nucleotides not matched to a gene: 7.

The CDR3 sequence: CASSIGSYEQYF. The CDR3, as DNA: TGCGCCAGCAGCATAGGATCCTACGAGCAGTACTTC. V is TRBV10-1 and J is TRBJ2-7, with D unclear. Between the trimmed V and J ends, which lost 6 bases and 1 base, there was a span of 7 bases. Germline V lookup: CDR1 WNHNN, CDR2 SYGVQD (reference sequence). This CDR3 spans 12 amino acids.

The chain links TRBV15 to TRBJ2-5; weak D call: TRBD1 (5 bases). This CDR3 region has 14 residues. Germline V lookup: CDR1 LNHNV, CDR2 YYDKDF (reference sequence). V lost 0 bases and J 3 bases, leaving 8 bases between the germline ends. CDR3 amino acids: CATSRDGAEETQYF. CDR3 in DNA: TGTGCCACCAGCAGAGATGGGGCAGAAGAGACCCAGTACTTC.

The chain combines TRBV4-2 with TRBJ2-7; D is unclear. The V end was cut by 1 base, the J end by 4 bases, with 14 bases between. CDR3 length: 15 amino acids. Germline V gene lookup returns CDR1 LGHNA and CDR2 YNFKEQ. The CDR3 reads CASSQALPADYEQYF. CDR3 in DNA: TGTGCCAGCAGCCAAGCCCTACCCGCGGATTACGAGCAGTACTTC.

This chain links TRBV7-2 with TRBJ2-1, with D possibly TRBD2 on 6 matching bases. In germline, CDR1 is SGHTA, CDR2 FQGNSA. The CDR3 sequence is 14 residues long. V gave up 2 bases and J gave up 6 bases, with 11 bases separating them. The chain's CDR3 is CASSLSLATNEQFF. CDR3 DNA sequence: TGTGCCAGCAGCTTATCTCTAGCGACCAATGAGCAGTTCTTC.

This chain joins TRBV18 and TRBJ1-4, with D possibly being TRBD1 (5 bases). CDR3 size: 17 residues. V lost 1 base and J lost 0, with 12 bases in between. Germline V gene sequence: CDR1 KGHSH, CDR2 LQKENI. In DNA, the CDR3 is TGTGCCAGCTCACCACTTTACAGGTTGGCAACTAATGAAAAACTGTTTTTT. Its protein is CASSPLYRLATNEKLFF.